This TCR beta chain was obtained from a study of blood T cell repertoires in COVID-19. Looking at the study overall: PBMCs, B-cell-depleted T cells, or T cells were the source of the cDNA or gDNA that made up the material.

The length of the CDR3 is 13 residues. Trimming cost V 4 bases and J 12 bases, with 18 bases left between them. Germline lookup yields CDR1 LGHDT and CDR2 YNNKEL (reference sequence). Original processing notes: Amplification from reference gene primers served as the basis for estimated nucleated cell counts. The table came from immunoSEQ multiplex PCR; TCRdb's copy has only in-frame clones and leaves some out. V and J calls and clone size are as listed in that table; D and trimming were resolved from the DNA. The sample consists of more than 65,000 clones, 83% of them appearing once. The TCR originated in a man younger than 45 with COVID-19, enrolled during active disease. The rearrangement uses TRBV3-1 (or the pseudogene TRBV3-2) and TRBJ1-1; D is perhaps TRBD1 (6 bases). Sequencing used peripheral blood. For the CDR3, the DNA is TGTGCCAGCAGCCCCCAACAGGGCGGGGGGACTTTCTTT. Encoded protein: CASSPQQGGGTFF.